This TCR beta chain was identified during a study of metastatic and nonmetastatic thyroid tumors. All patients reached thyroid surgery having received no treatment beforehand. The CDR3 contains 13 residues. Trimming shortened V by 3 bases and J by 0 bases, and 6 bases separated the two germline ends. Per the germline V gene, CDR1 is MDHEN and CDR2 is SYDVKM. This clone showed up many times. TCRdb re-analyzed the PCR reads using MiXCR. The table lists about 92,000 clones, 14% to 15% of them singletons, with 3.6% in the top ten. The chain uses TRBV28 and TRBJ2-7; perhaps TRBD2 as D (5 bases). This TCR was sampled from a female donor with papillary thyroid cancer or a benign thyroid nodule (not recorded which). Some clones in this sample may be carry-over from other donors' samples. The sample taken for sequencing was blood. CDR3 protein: CASSFTSSYEQYF. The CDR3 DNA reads TGTGCCAGCAGTTTCACTAGCTCCTACGAGCAGTACTTC.